One T cell receptor beta chain is described in this entry. What it binds is not known. CDR3 length equals 13 residues. V was clipped by 4 bases and J by 7 bases; unmatched bases: 5. Germline values: CDR1 DFQATT, CDR2 SNEGSKA (reference sequence). The authors prepared the TCRbeta library with unique molecular identifiers. TCRdb used MiXCR to reprocess the PCR reads, holding one entry per CDR3 protein. Of about 510,000 distinct CDR3 sequences listed, roughly 11% were seen once; the top ten hold 12% to 15%. The data stem from a study of T-cell reconstitution after alpha-beta-depleted transplantation in children. General observations from the study: Expanded graft clones numbering several hundred reportedly gave rise to alpha-beta T cells about two months after transplant. The high TCRbeta diversity at day 60 in some patients came from surviving recipient T cells and thymic progenitors. The main origin of T-cell counts and diversity one year after transplant was newly produced T cells.

The J gene is TRBJ1-2, the V gene TRBV20-1; TRBD1 aligns across 11 bases. This clonotype was sampled from a female patient aged 2-15 years who had a stem cell transplant for aplastic anemia, so the T cells may come from the graft donor. The sequences come from PBMCs, mostly from graft donor cells, collected 180 days after TCRalphabeta/CD19-depleted stem cell transplant. CDR3 sequence reads: CSATGQGAFGYTF. The CDR3 DNA reads TGCAGTGCTACCGGACAGGGGGCGTTTGGCTACACCTTC.